A single sample gave rise to the 21 T cell receptor beta chains below, sequenced in a study of T cells in Graves' hyperthyroidism and ophthalmopathy. TCR beta CDR3 regions were amplified from RNA transcripts. A set of HTBI primers served as the primers for a first-round RT-PCR of the TCR CDR3. TCRdb ran MiXCR on the multiplex PCR reads and lists one entry per CDR3 protein. The data show a few hundred thousand distinct CDR3 sequences, around 21% seen once. The sequencing sample was made of blood. The origin of the receptors is a man between 18 and 29 years old with Graves' hyperthyroidism.

The CDR3 loop is CASSEWGTNYGYTF. The CDR3 DNA follows: TGTGCCAGCAGTGAATGGGGTACCAACTATGGCTACACCTTC. The chain combines TRBV25-1 with TRBJ1-2; D unclear. Germline assignment: CDR1 MGHDK and CDR2 SYGVNS. This CDR3 region has 14 residues. Trimming removed 1 base at V and 2 bases at J, with 8 bases between.

The J gene is TRBJ1-6, the V gene TRBV25-1, with D maybe TRBD1 (5 bases). CDR1 is MGHDK and CDR2 is SYGVNS in the germline V gene. V dropped 5 bases and J dropped 4 bases, with 9 bases sitting between them. The CDR3 is 14 amino acids. The CDR3 nucleotides read TGTGCCAGCAGTTCCGAGGGGTATAATTCACCCCTCCACTTT. Protein product: CASSSEGYNSPLHF.

This clonotype has a count of ten or more. The V call is TRBV29-1, the J call TRBJ2-7; D is unclear. V lost 6 bases, J lost 2 bases, and 11 bases lay in between. CDR3 length: 12 residues. The V gene's germline CDR1 is SQVTM and CDR2 ANQGSEA. CDR3 in amino acids: CSVKTTAYEQYF. The CDR3 bases are TGCAGCGTCAAGACAACCGCCTACGAGCAGTACTTC.

The chain recombines TRBV18 with TRBJ1-4; TRBD1 matches 11 bases. The CDR3 is 16 residues long. CDR1 and CDR2 from the germline V gene are KGHSH and LQKENI. Unmatched junction bases numbered 8, after V lost 3 bases and J lost 8 bases. CDR3 nucleotides: TGTGCCAGCTCACCCTCGGGGACAGGGGGAGGCGAAAAACTGTTTTTT. It codes for CASSPSGTGGGEKLFF.

This clonotype showed up many times. The V call is TRBV6-1, the J call TRBJ2-7, with a tentative D call TRBD2 (5 bases). This CDR3 contains 15 residues. Trimming took off 2 bases at V and 0 bases at J, with 11 bases between the two ends. The germline V gene encodes CDR1 MNHNS and CDR2 SASEGT. The CDR3 spells CASSELDEGSYEQYF. CDR3 sequence (DNA): TGTGCCAGCAGTGAACTGGACGAGGGCTCCTACGAGCAGTACTTC.

This clonotype was found many times. The chain uses TRBV6-5 and TRBJ2-4, with D possibly matching TRBD1 (6 bases). CDR1 MNHEY and CDR2 SVGAGI come from the germline V gene. V was cut by 4 bases and J by 8 bases, with 15 bases left in between. The CDR3 totals 14 residues. CDR3 DNA sequence: TGTGCCAGCAGTTCGACTTCAGCAGGGGACATTCAGTACTTC. Translated, it gives CASSSTSAGDIQYF.

This clonotype came up a few times. This chain connects TRBV6-1 to TRBJ1-3; D perhaps matches TRBD1 (5 bases). This CDR3 spans 15 amino acids. Trimming took 6 bases from V and 0 from J, leaving 12 bases between them. Germline V CDR1 and CDR2: MNHNS, SASEGT. This CDR3 reads CASRRMGRSGNTIYF. CDR3 in DNA: TGTGCCAGCAGGCGTATGGGGCGCTCTGGAAACACCATATATTTT.

J is TRBJ1-5 and V is TRBV9; D is possibly TRBD1 (6 bases). Germline CDR1 reads SGDLS; CDR2 reads YYNGEE. Trimming took 4 bases from V and 6 from J, leaving 17 bases between them. This CDR3 has 15 residues. The CDR3 here is CASSPSGTRGQPQHF. The CDR3 DNA follows: TGTGCCAGCAGCCCCTCCGGGACACGCGGTCAGCCCCAGCATTTT. Combining the CDR3 with reference TRBV9 and TRBJ1-5 gives the whole variable domain DSGVTQTPKHLITATGQRVTLRCSPRSGDLSVYWYQQSLDQGLQFLIQYYNGEERAKGNILERFSAQQFPDLHSELNLSSLELGDSALYFCASSPSGTRGQPQHFGDGTRLSIL.

As regards this clonotype: An end of the junction does not agree with germline; a read error may underlie this. The J gene is TRBJ2-7, the V gene TRBV7-6; D could derive from TRBD1 or TRBD2 (5 bases each). The V gene's germline CDR1 is SGHVS and CDR2 FNYEAQ. The length of the CDR3 is 12 residues. This CDR3 is CASSLEGDEHYF. CDR3 DNA sequence: TGTGCCAGCAGCTTAGAAGGGGACGAGCATTACTTC. The full variable domain, its missing parts supplied by reference TRBV7-6 and TRBJ2-7, is GAGVSQSPRYKVTKRGQDVALRCDPISGHVSLYWYRQALGQGPEFLTYFNYEAQQDKSGLPNDRFSAERPEGSISTLTIQRTEQRDSAMYRCASSLEGDEHYFGPGTRLTVT.

The sample holds many counts of this clonotype. The genes are TRBV28 and TRBJ1-5, with D hard to call. Looked up from germline, CDR1 is MDHEN and CDR2 is SYDVKM. This CDR3 spans 16 amino acids. Trimming stripped 2 bases from V and 0 bases from J, with 11 bases between. CDR3 nucleotide sequence: TGTGCCAGCAGTTTAGTAGTCGGATCTAGCAATCAGCCCCAGCATTTT. It encodes CASSLVVGSSNQPQHF.

This chain connects TRBV6-1 to TRBJ2-7; tentatively, D is TRBD1 (5 bases). Germline V gives CDR1 MNHNS, CDR2 SASEGT. Trimming stripped 6 bases from V and 9 bases from J, with 15 bases between. There are 12 residues in the CDR3. In nucleotides, the CDR3 is TGTGCCAGCAGGATCAACAGGAATCGGCAGTACTTC. It yields the protein CASRINRNRQYF.

In its sample, this clonotype was seen many times. The V call is TRBV7-2, the J call TRBJ1-1; D unclear. V was cut by 3 bases and J by 7 bases, with 12 bases left in between. CDR1 is SGHTA, CDR2 FQGNSA, per germline. The CDR3 is 13 residues long. Here the CDR3 reads CASSLDGKYEAFF. The DNA for the CDR3 is TGTGCCAGCAGCTTGGACGGCAAATATGAAGCTTTCTTT.

This clonotype was picked up many times. The V call is TRBV11-1, the J call TRBJ1-1, with 7 bases that match TRBD1. Germline CDR1 SGHAT, CDR2 FQDESV (reference sequence). The J segment lost 7 bases and the V segment lost 0 bases, leaving 8 bases of the junction unmatched. The CDR3 consists of 15 residues. In nucleotides, the CDR3 is TGTGCCAGCAGCTTAGCTGTGACCGGGACAGATGAAGCTTTCTTT. Translating gives CASSLAVTGTDEAFF.

This clonotype has only a few counts. This chain links TRBV19 with TRBJ2-7; D not certain. Germline CDR1 is LNHDA and CDR2 is SQIVND (reference sequence). The CDR3 consists of 14 residues. Trimming removed 8 bases from V and 4 bases from J, with 18 bases in between. The DNA of the CDR3 is TGTGCCAGTGCCCTTAGAGCCTCAGATTACGAGCAGTACTTC. Translation: CASALRASDYEQYF.

At least ten counts were recorded for this clonotype. The gene calls are TRBV28 and TRBJ2-7, with no clear D. Germline V gene lookup returns CDR1 MDHEN and CDR2 SYDVKM. The CDR3 runs to 11 residues. V shed 2 bases and J shed 9 bases, with 8 bases lying between them. The CDR3, as DNA: TGTGCCAGCAGTTTAGGAATTAGGCAGTACTTC. Translating gives CASSLGIRQYF.

This clonotype was recorded at least ten times. The rearrangement joins TRBV12-5 to TRBJ1-1, with 9 positions matching TRBD1. Trimming removed 7 bases from V and 4 bases from J; junction bases left unmatched: 7. Germline V gene sequence: CDR1 LGHNT, CDR2 FRNRAP. This CDR3 spans 14 amino acids. The chain's CDR3 is CASAPQGASTEAFF. In DNA, the CDR3 is TGTGCTAGTGCCCCACAGGGGGCGTCCACTGAAGCTTTCTTT.

This chain joins TRBV20-1 and TRBJ1-3; D uncertain. Germline V gene sequence: CDR1 DFQATT, CDR2 SNEGSKA (reference sequence). V was trimmed by 6 bases and J by 4 bases, leaving 13 bases between them. The CDR3 totals 13 residues. The CDR3 protein is CSANILKGNTIYF. The CDR3 DNA reads TGCAGTGCCAACATTCTCAAAGGAAACACCATATATTTT.

This clonotype appeared many times. This sequence joins TRBV24-1 and TRBJ2-5; TRBD2 matches 7 bases. V dropped 9 bases and J dropped 2; count of bases not matched to a gene: 11. The CDR3 runs to 15 residues. CDR1 KGHDR and CDR2 SFDVKD come from the germline V gene. The CDR3, as DNA: TGTGCCACCTCCCGGCTGGGCGGGGGACAAGAGACCCAGTACTTC. Translated: CATSRLGGGQETQYF.

V is TRBV6-1 and J is TRBJ1-5, with D unresolved. The CDR3 runs to 13 residues. Trimming removed 6 bases at V and 7 bases at J, with 13 bases between. The germline CDR1 and CDR2 sequences are MNHNS and SASEGT. The CDR3 loop reads CASRPRVDQPQHF. Here the CDR3 DNA reads TGTGCCAGCAGGCCGAGGGTAGACCAGCCCCAGCATTTT.

Many counts were recorded for this clonotype. This sequence joins TRBV20-1 and TRBJ2-7; D remains ambiguous. Germline CDR1 DFQATT, CDR2 SNEGSKA (reference sequence). The CDR3 spans 15 residues. V was trimmed by 6 bases and J by 3 bases, leaving 21 bases between them. The CDR3 DNA is TGCAGTGCGCAACGACCCAACCCACCAAGCTACGAGCAGTACTTC. Protein product: CSAQRPNPPSYEQYF.

This clonotype was counted ten times or more. The rearrangement joins TRBV2 to TRBJ1-1; D is uncertain. This CDR3 comprises 13 residues. The V end lost 10 bases, the J end lost 11 bases, and 23 bases lay between the germline ends. The germline V gene encodes CDR1 SNHLY and CDR2 FYNNEI. As DNA, the CDR3 is TGTGCCACCCACTTCACCTTAGGCGTCCAGGCTTTCTTT. The encoded protein is CATHFTLGVQAFF.